The 17 T cell receptor beta chains reported below all come from one sample, sequenced in a study of T-cell reconstitution after alpha-beta-depleted transplantation in children. TCRbeta library preparation incorporated unique molecular identifiers. Each CDR3 protein is one row after TCRdb ran MiXCR on the PCR reads. In the table there are 500,000 to 750,000 distinct CDR3 sequences, about an eighth of which are singletons. The sequencing used PBMCs, mostly from graft donor cells, collected 360 days after TCRalphabeta/CD19-depleted stem cell transplant. All receptors come from a male patient between 10 and 17 years old who had a stem cell transplant for acute myeloid leukemia, so the T cells may come from the graft donor.

This clonotype came up a few times. CDR3 region: CASSPGFDEQFF. The CDR3 DNA sequence: TGTGCCAGCAGCCCTGGTTTCGATGAGCAGTTCTTC. The chain is built from TRBV6-5 and TRBJ2-1; D unclear. Between the trimmed V and J ends, which lost 6 bases and 8 bases, there was a span of 11 bases. The CDR3 contains 12 residues. Per germline, CDR1 MNHEY and CDR2 SVGAGI.

Many counts were recorded for this clonotype. The rearrangement links TRBV29-1 to TRBJ2-7; no reliable D call. Germline V gene data show CDR1 as SQVTM and CDR2 as ANQGSEA. The ends were cut back, 6 bases at V and 1 base at J, with 10 bases in the middle. CDR3 length: 12 amino acids. This CDR3 reads CSVLGSSYEQYF. The CDR3 region has the DNA TGCAGCGTCCTGGGCAGTTCCTACGAGCAGTACTTC.

On this clonotype itself: A read error is possible here, since a much larger clone lies one base away. The CDR3 is CSVELLIGYNEQFF. The CDR3 nucleotides are TGCAGCGTTGAGTTGTTGATAGGCTACAATGAGCAGTTCTTC. This sequence joins TRBV29-1 and TRBJ2-1; unclear D gene. The CDR3 is made up of 14 amino acids. Trimming shortened V by 3 bases and J by 3 bases, and 12 bases separated the two germline ends. Germline V gene lookup returns CDR1 SQVTM and CDR2 ANQGSEA.

In this sample, this clonotype turned up many times. The chain couples TRBV7-9 to TRBJ2-7, with a weak D call TRBD2 (5 bases). With 8 bases removed from V and 0 bases from J, the gap between germline ends came to 11 bases. The CDR3 has 13 residues. Germline CDR1 reads SEHNR; CDR2 reads FQNEAQ (reference sequence). CDR3: CASEADLSYEQYF. CDR3 nucleotides: TGTGCCAGCGAAGCGGACCTCTCCTACGAGCAGTACTTC.

The chain employs TRBV10-3 and TRBJ2-2, with TRBD1 as a possible D gene (6 bases). This CDR3 has 15 amino acids. V shed 7 bases and J shed 2 bases, with 14 bases lying between them. Germline loops: CDR1 ENHRY, CDR2 SYGVKD. CDR3 DNA: TGTGCCATCACCACCGGGACATCAAACACCGGGGAGCTGTTTTTT. Its translation: CAITTGTSNTGELFF.

J is TRBJ1-1 and V is TRBV28; D is possibly TRBD1 (6 bases). Trimming left V 1 base short and J 4 bases short, with 13 bases between. The germline V gene has CDR1 MDHEN and CDR2 SYDVKM. This CDR3 comprises 15 residues. The CDR3 sequence is CASSLSLTGPTEAFF. The CDR3 region has the DNA TGTGCCAGCAGTTTATCACTAACAGGGCCCACTGAAGCTTTCTTT.

This clonotype showed up just a few times. The CDR3 sequence is CSASAGPETQYF. CDR3 sequence (DNA): TGCAGTGCCTCAGCGGGACCTGAGACCCAGTACTTC. The chain couples TRBV20-1 to TRBJ2-5, with TRBD2 identical over 7 bases. The junction had 6 bases not matched to a gene; V was cut back by 6 bases and J by 5 bases. The CDR3 runs to 12 residues. From germline, CDR1 is DFQATT and CDR2 SNEGSKA (reference sequence).

This clonotype was counted ten times or more. The chain links TRBV12-3 or TRBV12-4 to TRBJ2-1, with 12 bases fitting TRBD2. The CDR3 runs to 14 residues. Losses at the gene ends were 9 bases for V and 6 bases for J; bases not matched to a gene: 6. Here the CDR3 DNA reads TGTGCCAGTCGACTAGCGGGAGTGAGCAATGAGCAGTTCTTC. Protein sequence: CASRLAGVSNEQFF.

This clonotype was picked up a small number of times. The chain uses TRBV7-2 and TRBJ2-7; possibly TRBD1 for D (6 bases). Germline assignment: CDR1 SGHTA and CDR2 FQGNSA. V dropped 1 base and J dropped 5 bases, with 15 bases sitting between them. The CDR3 loop spans 15 amino acids. Here the CDR3 DNA reads TGTGCCAGCAGCTTAGTCGGGACACCCTTGAACGAGCAGTACTTC. It encodes CASSLVGTPLNEQYF.

This clonotype has a count of ten or more. CDR3 loop: CSARGIRGATEAFF. In nucleotides, the CDR3 is TGCAGTGCTAGAGGGATTCGTGGCGCCACTGAAGCTTTCTTT. This rearrangement joins TRBV20-1 to TRBJ1-1; no clear D gene. V was shortened by 1 base and J by 4 bases, with 13 bases between the two germline ends. The CDR3 is 14 residues long. CDR1 is DFQATT, CDR2 SNEGSKA, per germline (reference sequence).

This clonotype was seen a handful of times. The chain combines TRBV5-1 with TRBJ1-1; D is unresolved. Germline V gene sequence: CDR1 SGHRS, CDR2 YFSETQ. V lost 1 base, J lost 0 bases, and 7 bases lay in between. This CDR3 contains 14 residues. The CDR3 protein is CASSLRVMNTEAFF. For the CDR3, the DNA is TGCGCCAGCAGCTTGAGGGTTATGAACACTGAAGCTTTCTTT.

This rearrangement joins TRBV25-1 to TRBJ2-4, with 12 nucleotides matching TRBD1. J gave up 2 bases and V 10 bases, and 12 bases lay outside the gene matches. The CDR3 extends over 17 amino acids. Germline assignment: CDR1 MGHDK and CDR2 SYGVNS. CDR3 in amino acids: CATPWGQGALTKNIQYF. The CDR3 DNA reads TGTGCCACTCCGTGGGGACAGGGGGCCTTAACCAAAAACATTCAGTACTTC.

The V and J genes are TRBV20-1 and TRBJ2-2; D gene uncertain. This CDR3 is built from 11 residues. V was clipped by 1 base and J by 9 bases, with 6 bases between them. Germline CDR1 DFQATT, CDR2 SNEGSKA (reference sequence). DNA for the CDR3: TGCAGTGCTAGAGTTGGGAGGGAGCTGTTTTTT. It is translated as CSARVGRELFF.

Turning to this clonotype: A much larger clone is a single base away; this may be a read error. The chain has TRBV28 and TRBJ1-3, with D unclear. The CDR3 extends over 13 amino acids. V was cut by 6 bases and J by 0 bases, with 6 bases left in between. CDR1 is MDHEN and CDR2 is SYDVKM in the germline V gene. The CDR3 region has the DNA TGTGCCAGCAGGGAGAGCTCTGGAAACACCATATATTTT. Translating gives CASRESSGNTIYF.

This clonotype was seen only a few times. The chain couples TRBV7-3 to TRBJ2-7; TRBD1 agrees at 8 bases. Germline trimming cut 0 bases from V and 1 base from J; bases unmatched to any gene: 14. In germline, CDR1 is SGHTA, CDR2 FQGTGA. CDR3 length equals 19 residues. The CDR3 here is CASSLTARTGRAQSYEQYF. For the CDR3, the DNA is TGTGCCAGCAGCTTAACGGCTCGGACAGGGAGAGCTCAATCCTACGAGCAGTACTTC.

The table lists this clonotype with many counts. This chain links TRBV28 with TRBJ2-7; TRBD1 agrees at 10 bases. The germline V gene has CDR1 MDHEN and CDR2 SYDVKM. There are 14 residues in the CDR3. V lost 7 bases, J lost 3 bases, and 6 bases stayed unmatched. This chain's CDR3 is CASNRDRGFYEQYF. The CDR3 DNA is TGTGCCAGCAACCGGGACAGGGGATTCTACGAGCAGTACTTC.

The rearrangement uses TRBV7-2 and TRBJ2-5, with 11 bases identical to TRBD2. The CDR3 has 16 amino acids. J was trimmed by 4 bases and V by 2 bases; bases with no gene match: 6. Germline CDR1 and CDR2: SGHTA and FQGNSA. CDR3 coding DNA: TGTGCCAGCAGCTTAAGGGTAGCGGGAGGGAGAGAGACCCAGTACTTC. This encodes CASSLRVAGGRETQYF.